Presented here are 21 T cell receptor beta chains from one specimen sequenced in a study of shared clonotypes between healthy human individuals. Clones were read by immunoSEQ multiplex PCR, and TCRdb kept only the in-frame ones, dropping some. Among around 980,000 clones listed, approximately 80% were seen once. The sample taken for sequencing was memory CD4+ T cells from PBMCs. This sample's subset: CD45RA-negative fraction. The receptor source for this set is a man between 18 and 35 years old in good health. Some clones in this sample may be carry-over from other donors' samples.

This chain uses TRBV28 with TRBJ1-1; D call uncertain. V was shortened by 3 bases and J by 0 bases, with 17 bases between the two germline ends. This CDR3 region has 17 residues. From germline, CDR1 is MDHEN and CDR2 SYDVKM. The CDR3 region has the DNA TGTGCCAGCAGTTTGGGCGGCAGTTCCTTTATGAACACTGAAGCTTTCTTT. Its translation: CASSLGGSSFMNTEAFF.

In this sample, this clone turned up a few times. The CDR3 DNA follows: TGTGCCAGCAGCTCCCGGAACCAGGGAAACACCATATATTTT. It translates to CASSSRNQGNTIYF. The chain uses TRBV11-2 and TRBJ1-3; D remains ambiguous. V shed 4 bases and J shed 4 bases, with 11 bases lying between them. This CDR3 comprises 14 residues. Germline V gene lookup returns CDR1 SGHAT and CDR2 FQNNGV.

The V and J genes are TRBV28 and TRBJ1-1; possibly TRBD1 for D (5 bases). V gave up 3 bases and J gave up 6 bases, with 11 bases separating them. From germline, CDR1 is MDHEN and CDR2 SYDVKM. This CDR3 contains 13 residues. The CDR3 region has the DNA TGTGCCAGCAGTTTTATGGCAGGGTCTGAAGCTTTCTTT. Protein product: CASSFMAGSEAFF.

Written as DNA, the CDR3 is TGTGCCTGGAGTGTGCCCGGACAGCTTATCACCCAGTACTTC. Translated: CAWSVPGQLITQYF. The rearrangement joins TRBV30 to TRBJ2-5, with a tentative D call TRBD1 (6 bases). V lost 0 bases and J lost 8, with 16 bases in between. CDR1 is GTSNPN, CDR2 SVGIG, per germline (reference sequence). The CDR3 totals 14 residues.

This chain connects TRBV4-2 to TRBJ2-5, with D possibly TRBD2 on 6 matching bases. Germline lookup yields CDR1 LGHNA and CDR2 YNFKEQ. The length of the CDR3 is 17 residues. Trimming took 0 bases from V and 1 from J, leaving 15 bases between them. The CDR3 spells CASSQDGPRRGQETQYF. The CDR3, as DNA: TGTGCCAGCAGCCAAGATGGCCCTAGGCGGGGCCAAGAGACCCAGTACTTC.

The chain is built from TRBV30 and TRBJ1-2; TRBD1 matches at 8 bases. V was pared by 3 bases and J by 2 bases, with 14 bases of the junction left unmatched. The CDR3 runs to 17 residues. Per germline, CDR1 GTSNPN and CDR2 SVGIG (reference sequence). The CDR3 DNA follows: TGTGCCTGGAGGGGTCCAATTGGCAGGGGGCTAAACTATGGCTACACCTTC. This codes for CAWRGPIGRGLNYGYTF.

The rearrangement uses TRBV27 and TRBJ2-3; the D is unclear. The germline gives CDR1 MNHEY, CDR2 SMNVEV (reference sequence). The V and J ends lost 5 bases and 6 bases respectively, with 15 bases between them. The CDR3 is 14 residues long. The CDR3 sequence is CASSPQLTSDTQYF. The CDR3 bases are TGTGCCAGCAGTCCCCAGCTGACCTCCGATACGCAGTATTTT.

V gene TRBV6-5 combines with J gene TRBJ2-7, with D uncertain. The CDR3 loop spans 15 amino acids. Trimming pared 5 bases from V and 2 bases from J, leaving 16 bases between. Per the germline V gene, CDR1 is MNHEY and CDR2 is SVGAGI. The CDR3, as DNA: TGTGCCAGCAGTCCCCGCCCCTCGAGCCCCTACGAGCAGTACTTC. Residues: CASSPRPSSPYEQYF.

DNA for the CDR3: TGTGCCAGCAGTTACACTAGCGGGAGGTTGGGTGAGCAGTTCTTC. It encodes CASSYTSGRLGEQFF. This chain connects TRBV27 to TRBJ2-1; 12 bases align to TRBD2. CDR1 MNHEY and CDR2 SMNVEV come from the germline V gene (reference sequence). The ends lost 4 bases at V and 9 bases at J; junction bases unmatched: 7. The CDR3 is made up of 15 amino acids.

The V and J genes are TRBV14 and TRBJ2-5, with D maybe TRBD2 (6 bases). The DNA end favors TRBJ2-7, so the J call may be wrong. The CDR3 runs to 14 residues. CDR1 and CDR2 (germline): SGHDN, FVKESK. The CDR3 protein is CASSGLGLTYEQYF. As DNA, the CDR3 is TGTGCCAGCAGCGGTTTGGGACTGACTTACGAGCAGTACTTC.

The J gene is TRBJ2-7, the V gene TRBV7-8; TRBD2 matches 7 bases. The CDR3 spans 13 residues. With 5 bases clipped from V and 2 bases from J, the junction kept 3 bases outside the gene matches. CDR1 and CDR2 from the germline V gene are SGHVS and FQNEAQ. CDR3 amino acids: CASSQTSAYEQYF. The CDR3 nucleotides read TGTGCCAGCAGCCAAACTAGCGCCTACGAGCAGTACTTC.

On this clone itself: The junction departs from germline at one end; a sequencing error may be responsible. V is TRBV7-2 and J is TRBJ2-7; 11 positions match TRBD2. CDR3 size: 16 residues. CDR1 and CDR2 (germline): SGHTA, FQGNSA. The CDR3 region is CGSSLAPLAGAYEQYF. CDR3 bases: TGTGGCAGCAGCTTAGCACCACTAGCGGGAGCTTACGAGCAGTACTTC. Full variable domain (outside the CDR3, taken from reference TRBV7-2 and TRBJ2-7): GAGVSQSPSNKVTEKGKDVELRCDPISGHTALYWYRQSLGQGLEFLIYFQGNSAPDKSGLPSDRFSAERTGGSVSTLTIQRTQQEDSAVYLCGSSLAPLAGAYEQYFGPGTRLTVT.

This chain connects TRBV4-3 to TRBJ1-1, with D maybe TRBD1 (6 bases). CDR3 length: 15 amino acids. The V end lost 0 bases, the J end lost 8 bases, and 16 bases lay between the germline ends. CDR1 is LGHNA and CDR2 is YSLEER in the germline V gene. Here the CDR3 reads CASSQDTTGTLEAFF. In DNA, the CDR3 is TGCGCCAGCAGCCAAGACACAACAGGGACCTTAGAAGCTTTCTTT.

Concerning this clone: Since a much larger clone is just one base distant, this may be a read error. Other DNA sequences in the same sample also yield this CDR3. This chain uses TRBV7-2 with TRBJ2-1; TRBD2 aligns across 9 bases. Germline CDR1 and CDR2: SGHTA and FQGNSA. This CDR3 contains 14 residues. With V trimmed by 3 bases and J by 3 bases, 0 bases remained unmatched. CDR3 loop: CASSFSGSYNEQFF. Here the CDR3 DNA reads TGTGCCAGCAGCTTTAGCGGGAGCTACAATGAGCAGTTCTTC. Looking up the rest from reference TRBV7-2 and TRBJ2-1 gives the full variable domain: GAGVSQSPSNKVTEKGKDVELRCDPISGHTALYWYRQSLGQGLEFLIYFQGNSAPDKSGLPSDRFSAERTGGSVSTLTIQRTQQEDSAVYLCASSFSGSYNEQFFGPGTRLTVL.

The J gene is TRBJ1-1, the V gene TRBV28; D is perhaps TRBD1 (5 bases). The CDR3 contains 13 residues. Trimming stripped 5 bases from V and 5 bases from J, with 12 bases between. Germline lookup yields CDR1 MDHEN and CDR2 SYDVKM. CDR3 in amino acids: CASSQRQITEAFF. The CDR3 DNA follows: TGTGCCAGCAGTCAGAGACAGATTACTGAAGCTTTCTTT.

This clone was picked up a small number of times. The V and J genes are TRBV20-1 and TRBJ1-1, with no clear D. Trimming took 3 bases from V and 9 from J, leaving 11 bases between them. The CDR3 length is 11 residues. Per germline, CDR1 DFQATT and CDR2 SNEGSKA (reference sequence). CDR3 amino acids: CSARAWEKAFF. In nucleotides, the CDR3 is TGCAGTGCTAGGGCCTGGGAGAAAGCTTTCTTT.

In regard to this clone: This may be a read error, as it is one base from a much larger clone. As DNA, the CDR3 is TGTGCCTGGGGGGACAGGCGCTATGGCCACACCTTC. Protein product: CAWGDRRYGHTF. The chain recombines TRBV30 with TRBJ1-2, with 8 nucleotides matching TRBD1. CDR1 GTSNPN and CDR2 SVGIG come from the germline V gene (reference sequence). This CDR3 is 12 amino acids long. Looking up the rest from reference TRBV30 and TRBJ1-2 gives the full variable domain: SQTIHQWPATLVQPVGSPLSLECTVEGTSNPNLYWYRQAAGRGLQLLFYSVGIGQISSEVPQNLSASRPQDRQFILSSKKLLLSDSGFYLCAWGDRRYGHTFGSGTRLTVV.

The rearrangement uses TRBV29-1 and TRBJ1-1, with D possibly being TRBD1 (5 bases). Germline CDR1 and CDR2: SQVTM and ANQGSEA. Trimming took 4 bases from V and 5 from J, leaving 11 bases between them. This CDR3 contains 12 residues. CDR3 in DNA: TGCAGCGTTGTACCCGGGGGTACTGAAGCTTTCTTT. It specifies CSVVPGGTEAFF.

This clone was detected once. The chain has TRBV5-4 and TRBJ2-3; D unresolved. This CDR3 spans 14 amino acids. Germline V gene data show CDR1 as SGHNT and CDR2 as YYREEE (reference sequence). Trimming shortened V by 0 bases and J by 3 bases, and 8 bases separated the two germline ends. CDR3 protein: CASSLAVGTDTQYF. Here the CDR3 DNA reads TGTGCCAGCAGCTTGGCCGTGGGAACAGATACGCAGTATTTT.

The chain joins TRBV2 to TRBJ2-4; possibly TRBD2 for D (5 bases). V dropped 9 bases and J dropped 0 bases, with 15 bases sitting between them. CDR3 size: 15 residues. In germline, CDR1 is SNHLY, CDR2 FYNNEI. The CDR3 loop reads CASLRESLAKNIQYF. The CDR3 region has the DNA TGTGCCAGTTTAAGGGAGAGCCTAGCCAAAAACATTCAGTACTTC.

V is TRBV9 and J is TRBJ2-1, with TRBD1 matching 8 bases. The CDR3 runs 16 residues. Germline lookup yields CDR1 SGDLS and CDR2 YYNGEE. The trim removed 3 bases at V and 3 bases at J, leaving 8 bases unmatched. CDR3 residues: CASSAPGTGDYNEQFF. For the CDR3, the DNA is TGTGCCAGCAGCGCCCCCGGGACAGGCGACTACAATGAGCAGTTCTTC.